These T cell receptor beta chains were read from a single sample in a study of T cell responses to AZD1222 COVID-19 vaccine. Only in-frame clones appear in the TCRdb table, and some are missing; sequencing was by immunoSEQ multiplex PCR. The sample records 100,000 to 150,000 clones, over 75% being singletons. This specimen was peripheral blood, taken on day 0 of AZD1222 vaccination. The receptors come from an adult in good health. Both conserved end residues are part of each CDR3. The order of the fields is J gene, V gene, CDR3 protein.

TRBJ1-2	TRBV7-9	CASSLETPQGYTF
TRBJ2-6	TRBV6-1	CASSVNPWGSFLAGANVLTF
TRBJ2-7	TRBV10-1	CASSASGTEQYF
TRBJ1-4	TRBV4-1	CASSQDRLLNEKLFF
TRBJ1-1	TRBV28	CASSGGVTEAFF
TRBJ2-7	TRBV5-5	CASSLLVGPYEQYF
TRBJ2-2	TRBV7-2	CASSAQGFRNTGELFF
TRBJ2-3	TRBV3-1/TRBV3-2	CASSQDSGGYTQYF
TRBJ2-7	TRBV6-6	CASSSSGGSFIYEQYF
TRBJ1-1	TRBV6-2/TRBV6-3	CASSDRGYTEAFF
TRBJ2-7	TRBV6-5	CASSYSSPSYEQYF
TRBJ2-4	TRBV7-2	CASSLVGIQYF
TRBJ1-1	TRBV6-1	CASSEAERGRRAFF
TRBJ1-2	TRBV10-3	CATTQGGKGYTF
TRBJ1-1	TRBV21-1	CASSKVRDRLNTEAFF
TRBJ2-5	TRBV24-1	CATSDDGGGRETQYF
TRBJ2-1	TRBV7-2	CASSPQGLSYNEQFF
TRBJ2-7	TRBV18	CASSQGAREQYF
TRBJ1-5	TRBV19	CASRWDRRSNQPQHF
TRBJ2-7	TRBV6-1	CASSEGLARAAYEQYF
TRBJ2-7	TRBV7-2	CASSPPGKASSYEQYF
TRBJ2-7	TRBV29-1	CSVVFGTGLSYEQYF
TRBJ1-6	TRBV6-1	CASSEAGTKTSPLHF
TRBJ1-5	TRBV4-1	CASSHTVGAGGNHQPQHF
TRBJ2-3	TRBV7-2	CASSFPGVGADTQYF
TRBJ1-2	TRBV2	CASSDPGSRPSPTF
TRBJ1-2	TRBV11-2	CASSLDRNYGYTF
TRBJ2-3	TRBV21-1	CASSKGGAGERDTQYF
TRBJ2-4	TRBV4-1	CASSQVIGGFQNIQYF
TRBJ1-2	TRBV4-2	CASSQDRGGSTFGYTF
TRBJ1-4	TRBV6-2/TRBV6-3	CASSSTPEGGEKLFF
TRBJ2-5	TRBV15	CATRSGTNALQETQYF
TRBJ2-7	TRBV2	CASQWGGSSEQYF
TRBJ1-1	TRBV4-1	CASSQLQPGRAEAFF
TRBJ1-6	TRBV7-2	CASSLRGNSPLHF
TRBJ1-5	TRBV28	CASRLGTVGNQPQHF
TRBJ2-3	TRBV7-2	CASSLSAGGSTDTQYF
TRBJ2-1	TRBV11-2	CASSLEGLAGGIYNEQFF
TRBJ2-2	TRBV20-1	CSAPEIGELFF
TRBJ1-4	TRBV7-2	CASSWVQTNEKLFF
TRBJ2-4	TRBV27	CASSYRTDPVAKNIQYF
TRBJ2-1	TRBV5-6	CASSFVGGGARNEQFF
TRBJ1-1	TRBV18	CASSQGRNTEAFF
TRBJ2-5	TRBV6-1	CASSEGTRHPSETQYF
TRBJ2-7	TRBV4-1	CASSQVGWVKDEQYF
TRBJ2-7	TRBV9	CASSLAAGGSGWANEQYF
TRBJ2-7	TRBV28	CASSSGYGQGAYEQYF
TRBJ1-3	TRBV7-8	CASSPYATIVSGNTIYF
TRBJ2-7	TRBV6-2/TRBV6-3	CASSYRTGIPLSSYEQYF
TRBJ1-5	TRBV7-7	CASSLDLAQPQHF
TRBJ2-4	TRBV13	CASSLWSEGAKNIQYF
TRBJ2-7	TRBV5-6	CASTPEGSYEQYF
TRBJ1-6	TRBV5-8	CASRFGGTLHF
TRBJ1-2	TRBV9	CASSVAGVSGYTF
TRBJ1-2	TRBV28	CATATGRIQNYGYTF
TRBJ2-2	TRBV7-2	CASSSGTGVLGGELFF
TRBJ1-3	TRBV5-1	CASSFSSGDSGNTIYF
TRBJ1-4	TRBV7-8	CASSLEGGHEKLFF